The 14 T cell receptor beta chains listed next were all sequenced from one sample in a study of cytomegalovirus exposure and HLA in healthy donors. The assay was immunoSEQ multiplex PCR, and TCRdb's table has in-frame clones only and misses some. The repertoire holds about 180,000 clones, with roughly nine tenths as singletons. The sample taken for sequencing was PBMCs. The receptors originated from a man aged 18 to 29 in good health and CMV-seropositive.

The gene calls are TRBV6-5 and TRBJ2-1; a possible D gene is TRBD1 (6 bases). Trimming removed 4 bases from V and 3 bases from J, with 13 bases in between. This CDR3 contains 15 residues. Germline V gene lookup returns CDR1 MNHEY and CDR2 SVGAGI. The DNA for the CDR3 is TGTGCCAGCAGTTTTCCGACAGGCCTCTACAATGAGCAGTTCTTC. Amino acid sequence: CASSFPTGLYNEQFF.

The rearrangement uses TRBV7-3 and TRBJ1-1; 7 nucleotides agree with TRBD1. The J segment lost 2 bases and the V segment lost 5 bases, leaving 8 bases of the junction unmatched. Germline values: CDR1 SGHTA, CDR2 FQGTGA. This CDR3 contains 15 residues. Written as DNA, the CDR3 is TGTGCCAGCAGCCCCACCACAGGGGTTAACACTGAAGCTTTCTTT. Residues: CASSPTTGVNTEAFF. Together with reference TRBV7-3 and TRBJ1-1, the CDR3 gives the full variable domain: GAGVSQTPSNKVTEKGKYVELRCDPISGHTALYWYRQSLGQGPEFLIYFQGTGAADDSGLPNDRFFAVRPEGSVSTLKIQRTERGDSAVYLCASSPTTGVNTEAFFGQGTRLTVV.

This rearrangement joins TRBV27 to TRBJ1-2; D remains unclear. Between the trimmed V and J ends, which lost 2 bases and 3 bases, there was a span of 10 bases. CDR3 length: 14 residues. CDR1 is MNHEY, CDR2 SMNVEV, per germline (reference sequence). Here the CDR3 reads CASSLMEGDYGYTF. The DNA for the CDR3 is TGTGCCAGCAGTTTAATGGAGGGAGACTATGGCTACACCTTC.

For this clone: This sample also contains other DNA sequences that code for the same CDR3. The chain is built from TRBV5-6 and TRBJ1-1, with 11 nucleotides matching TRBD1. The CDR3 has 13 residues. V lost 4 bases and J lost 8; bases outside the gene matches: 4. The germline CDR1 and CDR2 sequences are SGHDT and YYEEEE. CDR3 nucleotides: TGTGCCAGCAGCCCAGGGACAGGGGGGGAAGCTTTCTTT. Protein product: CASSPGTGGEAFF.

The chain links TRBV7-3 to TRBJ2-1; D is perhaps TRBD2 (5 bases). Looked up from germline, CDR1 is SGHTA and CDR2 is FQGTGA. The V and J ends lost 3 bases and 7 bases respectively, with 10 bases between them. CDR3 length equals 13 residues. CDR3 region: CASSFDPGNEQFF. Here the CDR3 DNA reads TGTGCCAGCAGCTTCGACCCGGGGAATGAGCAGTTCTTC.

This rearrangement joins TRBV19 to TRBJ1-6, with D perhaps matching TRBD1 (6 bases). Germline loops: CDR1 LNHDA, CDR2 SQIVND (reference sequence). The CDR3 contains 15 residues. Trimming shortened V by 2 bases and J by 11 bases, and 16 bases separated the two germline ends. Written as DNA, the CDR3 is TGTGCCAGTAGTATACAGGGGCAGGCCCAAGCACCCCTCCACTTT. It codes for CASSIQGQAQAPLHF.

The chain couples TRBV7-6 to TRBJ2-7, with 14 bases matching TRBD2. The length of the CDR3 is 18 residues. CDR1 and CDR2 (germline): SGHVS, FNYEAQ. Germline trimming cut 5 bases from V and 0 bases from J; bases unmatched to any gene: 9. The CDR3 nucleotides are TGTGCCAGCAGCCCAGGACTAGCGGGGGGACCCAGCTCCTACGAGCAGTACTTC. Translation gives CASSPGLAGGPSSYEQYF.

V and J are TRBV28 and TRBJ2-4; D unresolved. V lost 5 bases and J 0 bases, leaving 11 bases between the germline ends. Looked up from germline, CDR1 is MDHEN and CDR2 is SYDVKM. This CDR3 comprises 15 residues. The CDR3 nucleotides read TGTGCCAGCAGTCCCCGGAGCATAGCCAAAAACATTCAGTACTTC. As protein: CASSPRSIAKNIQYF.

The gene calls are TRBV19 and TRBJ1-2; D is uncertain. Germline V gives CDR1 LNHDA, CDR2 SQIVND (reference sequence). V lost 3 bases and J lost 6, with 8 bases in between. The CDR3 loop spans 12 amino acids. The CDR3 DNA reads as TGTGCCAGTAGTATTGGCCGGGATGGCTACACCTTC. It yields the protein CASSIGRDGYTF.

There are a few counts of this clone. The genes are TRBV7-9 and TRBJ1-5; 7 bases agree with TRBD1. Unmatched junction bases numbered 0, after V lost 3 bases and J lost 1 base. Germline assignment: CDR1 SEHNR and CDR2 FQNEAQ (reference sequence). The CDR3 has 14 residues. CDR3 nucleotide sequence: TGTGCCAGCAGCTTGACAGGGAGCAATCAGCCCCAGCATTTT. Amino acid sequence: CASSLTGSNQPQHF.

The chain links TRBV29-1 to TRBJ2-7, with D perhaps TRBD2 (5 bases). CDR3 length: 15 residues. The germline V and J ends were trimmed by 5 bases and 2 bases, with 19 bases remaining between them. Per germline, CDR1 SQVTM and CDR2 ANQGSEA. This CDR3 is CSVSGRGKTPYEQYF. The CDR3 DNA reads TGCAGCGTTTCTGGGAGAGGGAAAACCCCCTACGAGCAGTACTTC.

The rearrangement joins TRBV7-9 to TRBJ2-1; 7 bases map to TRBD1. This CDR3 has 12 residues. Per germline, CDR1 SEHNR and CDR2 FQNEAQ (reference sequence). V lost 4 bases to trimming and J lost 10 bases; unmatched junction nucleotides: 4. The CDR3, as DNA: TGTGCCAGCAGCTCCGACAGGGTCGAGCAGTTCTTC. It is translated as CASSSDRVEQFF.

This sequence joins TRBV6-1 and TRBJ1-2; no clear D. This CDR3 has 13 residues. The germline V and J ends were trimmed by 1 base and 8 bases, with 11 bases remaining between them. Germline CDR1 MNHNS, CDR2 SASEGT. The CDR3 protein is CASSEVEVGGYTF. DNA of the CDR3: TGTGCCAGCAGTGAAGTGGAGGTGGGGGGCTACACCTTC.

The chain employs TRBV7-3 and TRBJ1-2; D might be TRBD1 (5 bases). The CDR3 consists of 12 residues. V dropped 8 bases and J dropped 6 bases, with 13 bases sitting between them. The germline V gene has CDR1 SGHTA and CDR2 FQGTGA. Here the CDR3 DNA reads TGTGCCAGCCCCTGGGGGGGGGATGGCTACACCTTC. Translating gives CASPWGGDGYTF. Using reference TRBV7-3 and TRBJ1-2 for the parts outside the CDR3, the full variable domain is GAGVSQTPSNKVTEKGKYVELRCDPISGHTALYWYRQSLGQGPEFLIYFQGTGAADDSGLPNDRFFAVRPEGSVSTLKIQRTERGDSAVYLCASPWGGDGYTFGSGTRLTVV.